This T cell receptor (beta chain) was captured in a study of Graves' ophthalmopathy and Graves' hyperthyroidism. Study results and caveats: The 13-signature model separated ophthalmopathy from stable hyperthyroidism at around 90% sensitivity and around 80% specificity.

Amplified material comprised TCR beta CDR3 regions derived from RNA transcripts. RT-PCR in the first round used HTBI primers; a second-round multiplex PCR followed. TCRdb itself ran the multiplex PCR reads through MiXCR, one entry per CDR3 protein. The repertoire includes about 660,000 distinct CDR3 sequences, 35% to 45% of them detected once, and about 3.3% sits in the top ten. Regarding this clonotype: Its antigen is undetermined.

The CDR3 consists of 15 residues. The V end lost 4 bases, the J end lost 1 base, and 13 bases lay between the germline ends. CDR1 and CDR2 from the germline V gene are MGHDK and SYGVNS. Sequenced input: peripheral blood. The receptor was derived from an adult man with Graves' ophthalmopathy. The chain combines TRBV25-1 with TRBJ1-2, with a tentative D call TRBD1 (5 bases). In DNA form, the CDR3 reads TGTGCCAGCAGTGCTAGAGTCGACAGTAACTATGGCTACACCTTC. This gives the protein CASSARVDSNYGYTF.